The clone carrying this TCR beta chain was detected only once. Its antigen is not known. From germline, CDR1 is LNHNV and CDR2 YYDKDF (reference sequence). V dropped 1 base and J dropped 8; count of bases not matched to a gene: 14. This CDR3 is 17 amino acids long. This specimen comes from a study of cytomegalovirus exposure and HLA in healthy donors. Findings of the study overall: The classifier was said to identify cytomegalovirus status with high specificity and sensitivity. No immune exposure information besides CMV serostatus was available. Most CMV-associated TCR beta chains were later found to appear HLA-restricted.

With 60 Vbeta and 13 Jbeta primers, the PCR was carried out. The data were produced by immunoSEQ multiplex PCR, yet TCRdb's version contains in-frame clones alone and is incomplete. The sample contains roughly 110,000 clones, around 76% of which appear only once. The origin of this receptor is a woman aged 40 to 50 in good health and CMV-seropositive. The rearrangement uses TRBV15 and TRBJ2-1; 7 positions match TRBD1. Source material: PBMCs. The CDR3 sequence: CATSRAHLQTGTDEQFF. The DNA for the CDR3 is TGTGCCACCAGCAGAGCTCACCTCCAGACAGGGACGGATGAGCAGTTCTTC.